This TCR beta chain comes out of a study of blood T cells in healthy people across ages (dated by TCRdb to between 2014 and 2017). Some background on the complete study: In model experiments, template switching captured roughly one uniquely barcoded TCR beta cDNA molecule for every two T cells. Using deep sequencing normalized with unique cDNA molecular identifiers, the study measured how TCR beta repertoire diversity changes with age. Four age groups were formed from the donors: young (average about 17 years), middle-aged (approximately 41), aged (62) and long-lived (approximately 80). Donors of different ages were randomly distributed across sequencing lanes to avoid experimental bias. Using the same blood draw, the study looked at two additional independent replicas of 1 million unique cDNA reads for two donors, one aged 18 to 30 and the other aged 80 or older.

The CDR3 measures 13 amino acids from cysteine to phenylalanine. Only the CDR3 DNA is retained, 39 bases long and in frame from the first base. Based on the germline V gene (reference sequence), the CDR1 and CDR2 sequences are MNHEY and SMNVEV. V is shortened by 6 bases, J by 5 bases, and the region joining them spans 13 bases. The library was generated by 5' RACE. The instrument given in TCRdb is Illumina HiSeq 2500. A second PCR of roughly 7 to 12 cycles was run with a J-beta primer mix and a sample-barcoded 5' primer. A unique molecular identifier was introduced onto each TCR beta cDNA molecule by a template-switch 5' adaptor carrying 12 random nucleotides. Each sample yielded at least 3 million CDR3-containing paired-end reads. First-strand cDNA was synthesized from all RNA with the Mint cDNA synthesis kit, primed by a TRBC-specific oligonucleotide. All cDNA was treated with uracil-DNA glycosylase and then went through a first 18-cycle PCR with the universal primers M1SS and BC2_uni_R. The authors' pipeline ran thus. Normalization of each sample was performed by random selection of 1 million high-quality reads, each carrying a distinct molecular identifier. Reads with shared molecular identifiers were discarded instead of being binned into consensus sequences. CDR3 identification, clonotype clustering and error correction used MiTCR with a Q25 quality threshold and the strictest error-elimination algorithm. A nonparametric unseen species model with Euler transformation was used to estimate lower-bound total TCR beta diversity. Clones were called with MiXCR by TCRdb after fastp trimmed the public reads at Q25, and only in-frame beta chains were retained. Entries that share a CDR3 protein sequence are merged under the most common genes and DNA. These V and J calls derive from TCRdb rather than the authors' analysis. In all, the sample holds 870,000 or so distinct CDR3 sequences, and more than 25% of those were seen once. Around 15% of the sample goes to the ten largest clones.

Systemically healthy Caucasian individuals from Russia, some 36 in total and aged about 6 to 95 years, were included as donors. Each donor gave roughly 9 milliliters of peripheral blood, drawn into EDTA-treated Vacutainer tubes. PBMCs were isolated by Ficoll-Paque density-gradient centrifugation, with at least 6 million obtained per sample. Total RNA, at least 6 micrograms per sample, was extracted from PBMCs with Trizol reagent. The percentages of naive CD45RAhigh/CD27high T cells were determined by flow cytometry on a PBMC aliquot from every donor. As for this clonotype: Its cognate antigen has yet to be identified. Base qualities were left out, and no much larger clone turns up one base away.

Study-level results and caveats: The long-lived group showed more naive CD4+ T cells, fewer expanded clones and increased TCR diversity than the aged group, suggesting age selection. There was a strong correlation between observed TCR beta diversity and the percentage of naive T cells measured by flow cytometry. Bulk unsorted PBMC profiling prevented conclusive comparison of naive and antigen-experienced compartments. Observed TCR beta diversity per million T cells fell roughly linearly with age, and a significant reduction was already apparent by age roughly 40. Because donor CMV infection status was unknown, age-related changes in expanded clonotypes were potentially confounded. Estimates of total diversity based on one million sequenced T cells were considered lower bounds and underestimates.

The TCR sequence derives from an elderly woman in good health. The chain was built from TRBV27 and TRBJ2-5, with no D gene named confidently. The sequenced sample was blood. The nucleotides are TGTGCCAGCAGGTTCTCGCCCATGGAGACCCAGTACTTC. Translated, this is CASRFSPMETQYF.